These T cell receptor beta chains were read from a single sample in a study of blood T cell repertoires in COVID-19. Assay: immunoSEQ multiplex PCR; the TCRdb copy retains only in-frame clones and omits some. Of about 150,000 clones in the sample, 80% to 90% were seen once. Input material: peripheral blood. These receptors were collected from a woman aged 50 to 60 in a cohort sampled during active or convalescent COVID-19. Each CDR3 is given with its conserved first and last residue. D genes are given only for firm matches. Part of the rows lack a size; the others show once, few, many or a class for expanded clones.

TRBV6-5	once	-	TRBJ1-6	CASRRDTDNSPLHF	TGTGCCAGCAGAAGGGACACCGATAATTCACCCCTCCACTTT
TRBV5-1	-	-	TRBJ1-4	CASSLALLGANEKLFF	TGCGCCAGCAGCTTGGCCTTGTTAGGGGCGAATGAAAAACTGTTTTTT
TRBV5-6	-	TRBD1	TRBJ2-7	CASSWGTGLSYEQYF	TGTGCCAGCAGCTGGGGGACAGGACTCTCCTACGAGCAGTACTTC
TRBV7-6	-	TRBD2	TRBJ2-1	CASSLGSSGGVNNEQFF	TGTGCCAGCAGCTTAGGTTCTAGCGGGGGGGTTAACAATGAGCAGTTCTTC
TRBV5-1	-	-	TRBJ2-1	CASRSPGTTRVGEQFF	TGCGCCAGCCGCTCTCCCGGGACAACAAGAGTCGGTGAGCAGTTCTTC
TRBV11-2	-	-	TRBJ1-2	CASTNTDYGYTF	TGTGCCAGCACCAATACAGACTATGGCTACACCTTC
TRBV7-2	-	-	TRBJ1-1	CASSLAAANTEAFF	TGTGCCAGCAGCTTAGCGGCGGCAAACACTGAAGCTTTCTTT
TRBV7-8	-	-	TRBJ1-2	CASSLAIPERGYTF	TGTGCCAGCAGCTTAGCGATTCCAGAGAGGGGCTACACCTTC
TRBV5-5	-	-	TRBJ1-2	CASSSGAHYGYTF	TGTGCCAGCAGCTCAGGGGCCCACTATGGCTACACCTTC
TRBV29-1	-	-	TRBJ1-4	CSAEGGTGEKLFF	TGCAGCGCCGAGGGTGGAACTGGGGAAAAACTGTTTTTT
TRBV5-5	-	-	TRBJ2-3	CASSLDRIGPDTQYF	TGTGCCAGCAGCTTGGATAGGATTGGGCCAGATACGCAGTATTTT
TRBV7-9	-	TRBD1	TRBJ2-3	CASSLDRDTDTQYF	TGTGCCAGCAGCTTGGACAGGGACACAGATACGCAGTATTTT
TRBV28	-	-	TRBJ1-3	CASRRTGSGNTIYF	TGTGCCAGCAGAAGAACAGGCTCTGGAAACACCATATATTTT
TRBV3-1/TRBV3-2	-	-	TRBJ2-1	CASSPGRNNEQFF	TGTGCCAGCAGCCCGGGTCGTAACAATGAGCAGTTCTTC
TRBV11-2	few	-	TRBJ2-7	CASSLTPYEQYF	TGTGCCAGCAGCTTGACACCCTACGAGCAGTACTTC
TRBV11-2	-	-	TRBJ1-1	CASSLALYTEAFF	TGTGCCAGCAGCTTAGCACTTTACACTGAAGCTTTCTTT
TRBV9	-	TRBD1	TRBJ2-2	CASSVVLGQANTINTGELFF	TGTGCCAGCAGCGTAGTGCTCGGACAGGCGAACACGATTAACACCGGGGAGCTGTTTTTT
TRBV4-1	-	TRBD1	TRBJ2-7	CASSPRTGDYEQYF	TGCGCCAGCAGCCCACGGACAGGGGATTACGAGCAGTACTTC
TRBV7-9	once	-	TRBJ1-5	CASSTDSGDQPQHF	TGTGCCAGCAGCACAGACAGCGGGGATCAGCCCCAGCATTTT
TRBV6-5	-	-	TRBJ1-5	CASKGYSNQPQHF	TGTGCCAGCAAGGGGTATAGCAATCAGCCCCAGCATTTT
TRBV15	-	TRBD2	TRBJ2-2	CATSKASGNTGELFF	TGTGCCACCAGCAAAGCTAGCGGGAACACCGGGGAGCTGTTTTTT
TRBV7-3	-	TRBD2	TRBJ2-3	CASALLAGGADTQYF	TGTGCCAGTGCATTACTAGCGGGGGGCGCAGATACGCAGTATTTT
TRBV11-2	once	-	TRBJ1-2	CASSPRDYGYTF	TGTGCCAGCAGCCCGCGGGACTATGGCTACACCTTC
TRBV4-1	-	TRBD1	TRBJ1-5	CASSQESSTGVSNQPQHF	TGCGCCAGCAGCCAAGAAAGTTCGACAGGGGTTAGCAATCAGCCCCAGCATTTT
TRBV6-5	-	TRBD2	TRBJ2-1	CASRTSDISDEQFF	TGTGCCAGCAGGACTAGCGACATATCCGATGAGCAGTTCTTC
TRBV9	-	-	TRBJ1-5	CASSVGDPRGRGQPQHF	TGTGCCAGCAGCGTAGGGGACCCCAGGGGAAGGGGTCAGCCCCAGCATTTT
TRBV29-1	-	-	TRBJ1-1	CSVARNSVYTEAFF	TGCAGCGTTGCGCGAAACTCGGTGTACACTGAAGCTTTCTTT
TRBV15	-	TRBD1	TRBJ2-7	CATSRDRASYEQYF	TGTGCCACCAGCAGGGACAGGGCGTCATACGAGCAGTACTTC
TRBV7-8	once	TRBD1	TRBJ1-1	CASSSNPQGAVVEAFF	TGTGCCAGCAGCTCTAACCCACAGGGGGCTGTGGTTGAAGCTTTCTTT
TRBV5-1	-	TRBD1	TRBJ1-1	CASSGSDRVFSEAFF	TGCGCCAGCAGCGGATCGGACAGGGTCTTTTCTGAAGCTTTCTTT
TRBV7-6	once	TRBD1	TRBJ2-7	CASSQQGGASYEQYF	TGTGCCAGCAGCCAACAGGGGGGCGCCTCCTACGAGCAGTACTTC
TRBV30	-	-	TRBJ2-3	CAWSTGYSTDTQYF	TGTGCCTGGAGTACCGGGTATAGCACAGATACGCAGTATTTT
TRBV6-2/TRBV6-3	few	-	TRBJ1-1	CASSSSRPTGYTEAFF	TGTGCCAGCAGTTCTAGCCGACCAACTGGGTACACTGAAGCTTTCTTT
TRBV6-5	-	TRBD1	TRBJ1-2	CASSYSRTGPNYGYTF	TGTGCCAGCAGTTACTCCCGGACAGGGCCCAACTATGGCTACACCTTC
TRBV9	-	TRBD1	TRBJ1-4	CASSAQDRVVEKLFF	TGTGCCAGCAGCGCCCAGGACAGGGTGGTGGAAAAACTGTTTTTT
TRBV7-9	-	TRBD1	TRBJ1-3	CASSFLTGAGNTIYF	TGTGCCAGCAGCTTTTTAACAGGGGCTGGAAACACCATATATTTT
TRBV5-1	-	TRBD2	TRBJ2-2	CASSPGGSFANTGELFF	TGCGCCAGCAGCCCCGGGGGGTCGTTCGCGAACACCGGGGAGCTGTTTTTT
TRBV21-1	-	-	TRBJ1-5	CASSTGCINQPQHF	TGTGCCAGCAGTACAGGGTGCATTAATCAGCCCCAGCATTTT
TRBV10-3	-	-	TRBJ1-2	CAISEASGVGYTF	TGTGCCATCAGTGAGGCCTCAGGGGTTGGCTACACCTTC
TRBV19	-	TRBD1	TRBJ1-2	CASSRGTGVYGYTF	TGTGCCAGTAGTAGGGGGACAGGGGTCTATGGCTACACCTTC
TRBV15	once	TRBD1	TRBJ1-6	CATGDRVHSPLHF	TGTGCCACCGGGGACAGGGTGCATTCACCCCTCCACTTT
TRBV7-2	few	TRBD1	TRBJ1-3	CASSPGQGAGNTIYF	TGTGCCAGCAGTCCCGGACAGGGTGCTGGAAACACCATATATTTT
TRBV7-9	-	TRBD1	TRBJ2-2	CASSLATTGAGELFF	TGTGCCAGCAGCTTAGCCACCACAGGGGCCGGGGAGCTGTTTTTT
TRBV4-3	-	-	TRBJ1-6	CASSQDAGDNSPLHF	TGCGCCAGCAGCCAAGATGCGGGCGACAATTCACCCCTCCACTTT
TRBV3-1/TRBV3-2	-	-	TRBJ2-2	CASSQDSGELFF	TGTGCCAGCAGCCAAGATAGCGGGGAGCTGTTTTTT
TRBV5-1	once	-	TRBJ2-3	CASSLPRSTDTQYF	TGCGCCAGCAGCTTGCCTCGGAGCACAGATACGCAGTATTTT
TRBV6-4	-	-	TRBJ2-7	CASSGGTPSSYEQYF	TGTGCCAGCAGTGGGGGGACACCGAGTTCCTACGAGCAGTACTTC
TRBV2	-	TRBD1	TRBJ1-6	CASMGQSSYNSPLHF	TGTGCCAGCATGGGACAGAGCTCCTATAATTCACCCCTCCACTTT
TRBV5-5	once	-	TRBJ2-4	CASSSQGSKNIQYF	TGTGCCAGCAGCTCACAGGGATCCAAAAACATTCAGTACTTC
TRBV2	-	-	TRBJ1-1	CASRLEGALNTEAFF	TGTGCCAGCAGACTTGAAGGGGCCCTGAACACTGAAGCTTTCTTT
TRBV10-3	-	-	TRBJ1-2	CAISDFNYGYTF	TGTGCCATCAGTGATTTCAATTATGGCTACACCTTC
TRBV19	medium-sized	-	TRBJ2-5	CASSIGGARQETQYF	TGTGCCAGTAGTATTGGAGGGGCCAGACAAGAGACCCAGTACTTC
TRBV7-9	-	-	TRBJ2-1	CASSPWGPGTYNEQFF	TGTGCCAGCAGCCCATGGGGGCCGGGTACCTACAATGAGCAGTTCTTC
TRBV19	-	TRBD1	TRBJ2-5	CASSQSGGETQYF	TGTGCCAGTAGTCAATCAGGGGGTGAGACCCAGTACTTC
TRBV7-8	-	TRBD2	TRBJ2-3	CASSFRDYTDTQYF	TGTGCCAGCAGCTTCCGGGACTACACAGATACGCAGTATTTT
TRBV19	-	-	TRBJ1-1	CASSPPFFGLEVEAFF	TGTGCCAGTAGTCCCCCCTTTTTTGGTTTGGAGGTGGAAGCTTTCTTT
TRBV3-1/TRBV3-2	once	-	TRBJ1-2	CASSQAQGGYTF	TGTGCCAGCAGCCAAGCCCAGGGCGGCTACACCTTC
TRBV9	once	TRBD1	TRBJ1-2	CASSPHSTDRATGYTF	TGTGCCAGCAGCCCCCATTCGACAGACAGGGCAACGGGCTACACCTTC
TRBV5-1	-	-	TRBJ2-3	CASSLAGPTTDTQYF	TGCGCCAGCAGCTTGGCTGGTCCTACCACAGATACGCAGTATTTT